The source of this T cell receptor beta chain is a study of shared clonotypes between healthy human individuals. Naive CD8 cells, CD45RO-negative and positively selected for CCR7, excluded terminally differentiated effector memory CD45RA+ cells. To note about this clone: The antigen is undetermined.

There are 12 residues in the CDR3. Germline V lookup: CDR1 SQVTM, CDR2 ANQGSEA. Trimming cost V 6 bases and J 4 bases, with 12 bases left between them. Study-level points and caveats: About 5% of naive CD4 clonotypes were shared across a few donors.

Several immunoSEQ 96-well plates shared each subset's DNA, each plate a replicate. The protocol was immunoSEQ multiplex PCR, while the TCRdb copy is restricted to in-frame clones and leaves out a portion. The table lists some 600,000 clones, 90% to 97% of them singletons, with about 0.11% in the top ten. The TCR was taken from a young woman in good health. The V and J genes are TRBV29-1 and TRBJ1-2; D uncertain. Specimen: naive CD8+ T cells sorted from blood. CDR3 amino acids: CSVVMEGYGYTF. CDR3 bases: TGCAGCGTCGTGATGGAGGGCTATGGCTACACCTTC.